The clone carrying this TCR beta chain appeared a single time. What it recognizes is unknown. The repertoire was sequenced with immunoSEQ multiplex PCR; TCRdb's copy has only in-frame clones and lacks some. The sample lists around 9,000 clones, roughly 67% occurring once. The sample is drawn from a study of T cells in pancreatic ductal adenocarcinoma. Notes on the study in general: Blood had more productive templates and about 8-fold more unique clonotypes than tumor. Mean clonality was roughly 0.11 in tumors and around 0.068 in blood, not significantly different.

Selected pancreatic ductal adenocarcinoma patients had undergone surgery without neoadjuvant therapy. Deletions cut 0 bases from V and 0 bases from J, with 8 bases between. Germline V gene lookup returns CDR1 MGHRA and CDR2 YSYEKL. This CDR3 region has 15 residues. The receptor's source is a human donor with pancreatic ductal adenocarcinoma. What was sequenced was pancreatic tumor tissue. The rearrangement links TRBV4-1 to TRBJ1-2; D gene ambiguous. DNA for the CDR3: TGCGCCAGCAGCCAAGAAACCAGCGCTAACTATGGCTACACCTTC. Translating it yields CASSQETSANYGYTF.